The next 14 T cell receptor beta chains were all read from a single sample in a study of blood T cell repertoires in COVID-19. Libraries were prepared by immunoSEQ multiplex PCR; TCRdb keeps only in-frame clonotypes and omits some of them. This table holds tens of thousands of clones, about nine tenths found once. Input material: peripheral blood. The receptor source for this set is a human donor with active COVID-19. The donor label of this sample is uncertain.

In nucleotides, the CDR3 is TGTGCCTGGACTAGTTGGCTAGCGGGGTTGAATGAGCAGTTCTTC. Its translation: CAWTSWLAGLNEQFF. The gene calls are TRBV30 and TRBJ2-1, with TRBD2 matching over 9 bases. J lost 7 bases, V lost 4 bases, and 11 bases had no gene match. Per germline, CDR1 GTSNPN and CDR2 SVGIG (reference sequence). This CDR3 is 15 amino acids long.

The chain links TRBV21-1 to TRBJ1-1. TRBV21-1 is marked as a pseudogene. The CDR3 runs to 16 residues. DNA for the CDR3: TGTGCCAGCACCATTAGGGGGGGCGAAATGAACACTGAAGCTTTCTTT. Its translation is CASTIRGGEMNTEAFF.

The chain employs TRBV19 and TRBJ1-4; D is ambiguous. Germline CDR1 LNHDA, CDR2 SQIVND (reference sequence). Trimming stripped 3 bases from V and 1 base from J, with 3 bases between. The CDR3 runs to 13 residues. The DNA for the CDR3 is TGTGCCAGTAGTATTAGAACTAATGAAAAACTGTTTTTT. It yields the protein CASSIRTNEKLFF.

The chain couples TRBV5-1 to TRBJ2-2, with TRBD1 identical over 10 bases. V lost 4 bases, J lost 3 bases, and 3 bases stayed unmatched. Germline V gives CDR1 SGHRS, CDR2 YFSETQ. The CDR3 is 15 residues long. CDR3 nucleotide sequence: TGCGCCAGCAGCCGGGACAGGGGCGACACCGGGGAGCTGTTTTTT. Amino acid sequence: CASSRDRGDTGELFF. The full variable domain, in which reference TRBV5-1 and TRBJ2-2 provide the parts outside the CDR3, is KAGVTQTPRYLIKTRGQQVTLSCSPISGHRSVSWYQQTPGQGLQFLFEYFSETQRNKGNFPGRFSGRQFSNSRSEMNVSTLELGDSALYLCASSRDRGDTGELFFGEGSRLTVL.

V usage is TRBV9 and J usage is TRBJ2-7, with a possible D match to TRBD1 (5 bases). Looked up from germline, CDR1 is SGDLS and CDR2 is YYNGEE. The CDR3 sequence is 15 residues long. The germline V and J ends were trimmed by 0 bases and 0 bases, with 10 bases remaining between them. This CDR3 is CASSVDTGSSYEQYF. The CDR3 DNA follows: TGTGCCAGCAGCGTAGATACAGGTAGCTCCTACGAGCAGTACTTC.

This clone occurred a few times. The chain joins TRBV6-1 to TRBJ2-7; D may be TRBD1 (6 bases). This CDR3 contains 11 residues. Germline values: CDR1 MNHNS, CDR2 SASEGT. Trimming took off 5 bases at V and 11 bases at J, with 13 bases between the two ends. The CDR3 sequence is CASSTGQLEYF. CDR3 bases: TGTGCCAGCAGTACCGGACAGTTGGAGTACTTC.

The chain couples TRBV10-3 to TRBJ2-7; D is uncertain. The length of the CDR3 is 14 residues. Trimming shortened V by 0 bases and J by 1 base, and 7 bases separated the two germline ends. Germline loops: CDR1 ENHRY, CDR2 SYGVKD. For the CDR3, the DNA is TGTGCCATCAGTGAGTCGTCGTCTTCCTACGAGCAGTACTTC. It codes for CAISESSSSYEQYF.

A note on this clone: The same CDR3 arises from other DNA sequences in this sample as well. The chain employs TRBV7-2 and TRBJ1-5; no clear D. V was clipped by 5 bases and J by 0 bases, with 17 bases between them. The CDR3 runs to 17 residues. CDR1 is SGHTA, CDR2 FQGNSA, per germline. CDR3 sequence reads: CASSPRGGPYSNQPQHF. The CDR3 DNA follows: TGTGCCAGCAGCCCCCGAGGAGGGCCCTATAGCAATCAGCCCCAGCATTTT.

The chain uses TRBV11-2 and TRBJ1-2, with a possible D match to TRBD1 (5 bases). The germline V and J ends were trimmed by 2 bases and 6 bases, with 10 bases remaining between them. CDR1 and CDR2 from the germline V gene are SGHAT and FQNNGV. The CDR3 has 13 residues. CDR3: CASSLSQGNGYTF. The CDR3 bases are TGTGCCAGCAGCTTATCGCAGGGAAATGGCTACACCTTC. The variable domain in full, with the rest retrieved from reference TRBV11-2 and TRBJ1-2, is EAGVAQSPRYKIIEKRQSVAFWCNPISGHATLYWYQQILGQGPKLLIQFQNNGVVDDSQLPKDRFSAERLKGVDSTLKIQPAKLEDSAVYLCASSLSQGNGYTFGSGTRLTVV.

The V and J genes are TRBV14 and TRBJ2-7; 15 nucleotides align to TRBD2. Germline CDR1 is SGHDN and CDR2 is FVKESK. V lost 0 bases to trimming and J lost 6 bases; unmatched junction nucleotides: 21. The CDR3 spans 22 residues. CDR3 bases: TGTGCCAGCAGCCAAGATCGGACTAGCGGGAGGGCTAAAGTCTTCGGGTGGTCCGAGCAGTACTTC. It is translated as CASSQDRTSGRAKVFGWSEQYF.

This chain connects TRBV18 to TRBJ2-7; D is ambiguous. The CDR3 is 14 amino acids. CDR1 and CDR2 from the germline V gene are KGHSH and LQKENI. The V and J ends lost 5 bases and 0 bases respectively, with 11 bases between them. CDR3 sequence (DNA): TGTGCCAGCTCAAGCGCGGCGAGCTCCTACGAGCAGTACTTC. Amino acid sequence: CASSSAASSYEQYF.

This clone was counted once. The chain recombines TRBV28 with TRBJ2-2, with TRBD1 as a possible D gene (6 bases). Looked up from germline, CDR1 is MDHEN and CDR2 is SYDVKM. CDR3 length: 15 residues. Trimming left V 7 bases short and J 2 bases short, with 14 bases between. The CDR3 DNA is TGTGCCAGCACCCCGGGGACAACAAACACCGGGGAGCTGTTTTTT. This encodes CASTPGTTNTGELFF.

The DNA of the CDR3 is TGTGCCAGTAGTATGGTTGGGGAGAGAATAGATCAGTACTTC. It yields the protein CASSMVGERIDQYF. This chain uses TRBV19 with TRBJ2-4; possibly TRBD2 for D (5 bases). Germline V gene lookup returns CDR1 LNHDA and CDR2 SQIVND (reference sequence). V was cut by 3 bases and J by 12 bases, with 18 bases left in between. The CDR3 consists of 14 residues.

The chain links TRBV5-1 to TRBJ1-1, with D possibly matching TRBD1 (5 bases). Germline assignment: CDR1 SGHRS and CDR2 YFSETQ. The CDR3 contains 13 residues. V lost 5 bases, J lost 4 bases, and 12 bases lay in between. The CDR3 protein is CASSGAGFTEAFF. DNA for the CDR3: TGCGCCAGCAGTGGGGCCGGATTCACTGAAGCTTTCTTT.